These 30 T cell receptor beta chains came from one sample sequenced in a study of vaccination and CD4 T cells after COVID-19. Treatment given: roughly ten-day PBMC culture with coronavirus spike peptide pools or control peptides (ViraFEST assay). Antigen specificity for these receptors is unknown. Cultured CD4+ T cells had their DNA profiled by the Oncomine TCR Beta short-read assay. Each CDR3 protein is one row after TCRdb ran MiXCR on the PCR reads. The sample shows more than 9,000 distinct CDR3 sequences, less than 75% of them seen only once. The specimen was CD4+ T cells from blood, cultured in vitro. Receptors were obtained from a human donor who had recovered from COVID-19.

The chain combines TRBV5-1 with TRBJ1-3; no clear D gene. The ends were cut back, 4 bases at V and 0 bases at J, with 11 bases in the middle. Germline V gene sequence: CDR1 SGHRS, CDR2 YFSETQ. The CDR3 extends over 15 amino acids. Here the CDR3 reads CASSPENSSGNTIYF. The DNA for the CDR3 is TGCGCCAGCAGCCCCGAGAACAGCTCTGGAAACACCATATATTTT.

The chain couples TRBV6-2 or TRBV6-3 to TRBJ2-3; 9 nucleotides align to TRBD2. Germline lookup yields CDR1 MNHEY and CDR2 SVGEGT. The V segment lost 4 bases and the J segment 1 base; nucleotides outside the gene matches: 9. This CDR3 has 17 residues. The CDR3: CASSSPSGMPGTDTQYF. CDR3 DNA: TGTGCCAGCAGTTCCCCTAGCGGGATGCCGGGCACAGATACGCAGTATTTT.

This clonotype was observed a handful of times. This chain connects TRBV5-1 to TRBJ2-3, with D perhaps matching TRBD1 (6 bases). Per the germline V gene, CDR1 is SGHRS and CDR2 is YFSETQ. The V end lost 3 bases, the J end lost 2 bases, and 16 bases lay between the germline ends. The CDR3 extends over 16 amino acids. DNA for the CDR3: TGCGCCAGCAGCTCCTCTTTGGGGGCCACCACAGATACGCAGTATTTT. It specifies CASSSSLGATTDTQYF.

This clonotype came up a few times. The chain joins TRBV7-9 to TRBJ1-1; D gene ambiguous. The CDR3 has 15 amino acids. The V end was cut by 6 bases, the J end by 5 bases, with 19 bases between. Looked up from germline, CDR1 is SEHNR and CDR2 is FQNEAQ (reference sequence). In DNA form, the CDR3 reads TGTGCCAGCAGTTCCCACCCCGGTCGTGAGACTGAAGCTTTCTTT. Translating it yields CASSSHPGRETEAFF.

For the CDR3, the DNA is TGTGCCAGCAGGCGGGGGGGCCTTACCGGGGAGCTGTTTTTT. Its translation is CASRRGGLTGELFF. V gene TRBV27 combines with J gene TRBJ2-2; 9 positions match TRBD2. Per germline, CDR1 MNHEY and CDR2 SMNVEV (reference sequence). V gave up 6 bases and J gave up 5 bases; unmatched junction bases: 4. This CDR3 has 14 amino acids.

The chain has TRBV27 and TRBJ1-1, with a possible D match to TRBD1 (6 bases). The CDR3 loop spans 16 amino acids. Looked up from germline, CDR1 is MNHEY and CDR2 is SMNVEV (reference sequence). The V gene lost 8 bases and the J gene lost 5 bases, with 24 bases spanning the gap. CDR3 in DNA: TGTGCCAGCTCCGTAGGGGGTTGGGGGAAGAGGACTGAAGCTTTCTTT. Translating it yields CASSVGGWGKRTEAFF.

The CDR3: CSARDPRGGQPQHF. The CDR3 DNA reads TGCAGTGCTAGAGATCCCCGGGGTGGTCAGCCCCAGCATTTT. The chain recombines TRBV20-1 with TRBJ1-5; no clear D. Trimming shortened V by 0 bases and J by 6 bases, and 12 bases separated the two germline ends. Germline V gene lookup returns CDR1 DFQATT and CDR2 SNEGSKA (reference sequence). The CDR3 has 14 amino acids.

The gene calls are TRBV20-1 and TRBJ2-1; 12 bases are a match to TRBD2. Germline V gene lookup returns CDR1 DFQATT and CDR2 SNEGSKA (reference sequence). The CDR3 consists of 16 residues. V lost 2 bases and J lost 2; bases outside the gene matches: 4. The DNA of the CDR3 is TGCAGTGCTAGACTAGCGGGAGGGAGAACCTACAATGAGCAGTTCTTC. Translation: CSARLAGGRTYNEQFF.

J is TRBJ1-2 and V is TRBV18; D gene ambiguous. This CDR3 comprises 15 residues. Germline V lookup: CDR1 KGHSH, CDR2 LQKENI. Deletions cut 3 bases from V and 5 bases from J, with 16 bases between. In DNA, the CDR3 is TGTGCCAGCTCACCGTTGGTGGAGGGAAGGTATGGCTACACCTTC. Its translation: CASSPLVEGRYGYTF.

The chain employs TRBV28 and TRBJ1-1; no definite D call. This CDR3 contains 15 residues. CDR1 is MDHEN, CDR2 SYDVKM, per germline. Trimming removed 5 bases from V and 3 bases from J, with 16 bases in between. The CDR3, as DNA: TGTGCCAGCAGTCCCCTCGATGGAGGATACACTGAAGCTTTCTTT. Its protein product is CASSPLDGGYTEAFF.

The chain carries TRBV20-1 and TRBJ1-5; 8 positions agree with TRBD1. Germline CDR1 DFQATT, CDR2 SNEGSKA (reference sequence). After removal of 6 bases from V and 4 bases from J, the junction contained 2 bases not matched to a gene. This CDR3 has 12 amino acids. CDR3 region: CSARQGNQPQHF. The CDR3 nucleotides are TGCAGTGCGAGACAGGGGAATCAGCCCCAGCATTTT.

The chain links TRBV11-2 to TRBJ1-6; D unresolved. This CDR3 region has 13 residues. Germline V gives CDR1 SGHAT, CDR2 FQNNGV. Trimming cost V 5 bases and J 11 bases, with 13 bases left between them. CDR3 in DNA: TGTGCCAGCAGCCAGACCCAAGATACACCCCTCCACTTT. Translation: CASSQTQDTPLHF.

This chain links TRBV24-1 with TRBJ2-7, with D possibly matching TRBD2 (6 bases). CDR3 length: 13 residues. Trimming took off 4 bases at V and 4 bases at J, with 10 bases between the two ends. Germline assignment: CDR1 KGHDR and CDR2 SFDVKD. DNA of the CDR3: TGTGCCACCAGTGAACCAGGGAGGTACGAGCAGTACTTC. As protein: CATSEPGRYEQYF.

The gene calls are TRBV24-1 and TRBJ2-3; D possibly corresponds to TRBD2 (6 bases). Germline V gene lookup returns CDR1 KGHDR and CDR2 SFDVKD. The ends were cut back, 5 bases at V and 4 bases at J, with 9 bases in the middle. The CDR3 covers 13 residues. CDR3 nucleotides: TGTGCCACCAGTGTGTCGGGGGCAGATACGCAGTATTTT. Translating gives CATSVSGADTQYF.

The CDR3 reads CASSDLGPSLHEQYF. The CDR3 nucleotides are TGTGCCAGCAGTGACCTAGGACCCTCTCTCCACGAGCAGTACTTC. The chain carries TRBV25-1 and TRBJ2-7; D not resolved. Germline lookup yields CDR1 MGHDK and CDR2 SYGVNS. The CDR3 spans 15 residues. The V gene lost 3 bases and the J gene lost 5 bases, with 17 bases spanning the gap.

The J gene is TRBJ1-4, the V gene TRBV7-8; 7 nucleotides match TRBD1. Germline values: CDR1 SGHVS, CDR2 FQNEAQ. V trimming: 6 bases; J trimming: 3 bases; junction bases outside the gene matches: 10. The CDR3 is made up of 16 amino acids. CDR3 bases: TGTGCCAGCAGTTCACAGGGGAAGGCGGCTAATGAAAAACTGTTTTTT. It encodes CASSSQGKAANEKLFF.

The J gene is TRBJ1-6, the V gene TRBV6-1; TRBD1 might be the D (5 bases). The V end lost 8 bases, the J end lost 5 bases, and 13 bases lay between the germline ends. The CDR3 covers 14 residues. Germline V gives CDR1 MNHNS, CDR2 SASEGT. The CDR3 DNA reads as TGTGCCAGCCAGGGAAGACCCAATAATTCACCCCTCCACTTT. Its protein product is CASQGRPNNSPLHF.

The chain carries TRBV20-1 and TRBJ2-1; D is unclear. V dropped 3 bases and J dropped 8 bases, with 14 bases sitting between them. Germline V CDR1 and CDR2: DFQATT, SNEGSKA (reference sequence). CDR3 size: 13 residues. CDR3 sequence reads: CSASISWTDEQFF. The CDR3 DNA sequence: TGCAGTGCTAGTATCTCCTGGACGGATGAGCAGTTCTTC.

This clonotype was seen a handful of times. The chain uses TRBV21-1 and TRBJ2-7; TRBD2 is taken as the D call from the table, unchecked against the DNA. TRBV21-1 is a documented pseudogene. This CDR3 is 15 amino acids long. The CDR3 protein is CASTRLAGGQYEQYF. The CDR3 DNA follows: TGTGCCAGCACCCGGCTAGCGGGGGGCCAGTACGAGCAGTACTTC.

This chain links TRBV6-1 with TRBJ2-1; D is possibly TRBD1 (5 bases). The length of the CDR3 is 15 residues. Trimming shortened V by 7 bases and J by 7 bases, and 20 bases separated the two germline ends. The germline gives CDR1 MNHNS, CDR2 SASEGT. The CDR3, as DNA: TGTGCCAGCACCCCGAGTGGCAGGGTTTGGAATGAGCAGTTCTTC. It specifies CASTPSGRVWNEQFF.

A few counts support this clonotype. The chain combines TRBV25-1 with TRBJ1-6, with a possible D match to TRBD1 (6 bases). Trimming cost V 4 bases and J 7 bases, with 11 bases left between them. Looked up from germline, CDR1 is MGHDK and CDR2 is SYGVNS. This CDR3 has 14 residues. CDR3 DNA sequence: TGTGCCAGCAGTGGAAGGGGGAGAAATTCACCCCTCCACTTT. This encodes CASSGRGRNSPLHF.

This clonotype was counted only a few times. The J gene is TRBJ1-5, the V gene TRBV27; D is undetermined. The CDR3 is 15 amino acids. Per germline, CDR1 MNHEY and CDR2 SMNVEV (reference sequence). The V gene lost 6 bases and the J gene lost 1 base, with 13 bases spanning the gap. CDR3 protein: CASRVASRSNQPQHF. CDR3 DNA: TGTGCCAGCAGGGTGGCCTCCAGAAGCAATCAGCCCCAGCATTTT.

The chain combines TRBV6-1 with TRBJ2-3; 7 nucleotides line up with TRBD1. This CDR3 is built from 14 residues. The germline gives CDR1 MNHNS, CDR2 SASEGT. Trimming at V came to 6 bases and at J to 7 bases, leaving 10 bases not matched to a gene. The chain's CDR3 is CASSPYRDSNTQYF. Here the CDR3 DNA reads TGTGCCAGCAGCCCCTACAGGGACAGTAATACGCAGTATTTT.

The J gene is TRBJ2-1, the V gene TRBV18; 10 nucleotides line up with TRBD2. Germline CDR1 reads KGHSH; CDR2 reads LQKENI. This CDR3 comprises 13 residues. V lost 2 bases, J lost 14 bases, and 6 bases stayed unmatched. CDR3 sequence: CASSPALAGGEFF. The CDR3 nucleotides read TGTGCCAGCTCACCAGCCTTAGCGGGAGGAGAGTTCTTC.

The chain joins TRBV12-3 or TRBV12-4 to TRBJ1-3; 9 bases line up with TRBD1. With 2 bases clipped from V and 4 bases from J, the junction kept 3 bases outside the gene matches. CDR3 size: 15 residues. In nucleotides, the CDR3 is TGTGCCAGCAGTTTAACAGGGGGCTCCGGAAACACCATATATTTT. Amino acid sequence: CASSLTGGSGNTIYF.

This clonotype was found a few times. The chain is built from TRBV6-1 and TRBJ1-1, with D hard to call. The CDR3 has 13 residues. Germline-derived CDR1 and CDR2 are MNHNS and SASEGT. Trimming pared 7 bases from V and 7 bases from J, leaving 16 bases between. The CDR3 spells CASTPTQKSEAFF. The DNA of the CDR3 is TGTGCCAGCACACCGACCCAGAAGAGTGAAGCTTTCTTT.

The chain uses TRBV6-1 and TRBJ2-5, with 11 bases lining up with TRBD1. There are 15 residues in the CDR3. The germline V gene encodes CDR1 MNHNS and CDR2 SASEGT. V shed 8 bases and J 4 bases; nucleotides not matched to a gene: 9. DNA for the CDR3: TGTGCCAGCGGCAAGACCGGGACAGGGGGAGAGACCCAGTACTTC. It codes for CASGKTGTGGETQYF.

The J gene is TRBJ1-1, the V gene TRBV7-2; D is uncertain. V shed 3 bases and J shed 4 bases, with 3 bases lying between them. Looked up from germline, CDR1 is SGHTA and CDR2 is FQGNSA. The CDR3 consists of 11 residues. CDR3 coding DNA: TGTGCCAGCAGCTTGACCACTGAAGCTTTCTTT. This encodes CASSLTTEAFF.

This clonotype was detected only a few times. The genes are TRBV7-6 and TRBJ1-2, with 7 nucleotides matching TRBD1. The length of the CDR3 is 13 residues. Germline CDR1 SGHVS, CDR2 FNYEAQ. Trimming at V came to 4 bases and at J to 5 bases, leaving 4 bases not matched to a gene. The DNA of the CDR3 is TGTGCCAGCAGCTACGGACAGGAATATGGCTACACCTTC. Translation gives CASSYGQEYGYTF.

The rearrangement joins TRBV19 to TRBJ1-5; unclear D gene. V lost 3 bases and J lost 4, with 7 bases in between. The CDR3 contains 13 residues. Germline V lookup: CDR1 LNHDA, CDR2 SQIVND (reference sequence). The CDR3 coding sequence is TGTGCCAGTAGTATCAAGTTAAATCAGCCCCAGCATTTT. Amino acid sequence: CASSIKLNQPQHF.